This passage covers 19 T cell receptor beta chains from one sample sequenced in a study of cytomegalovirus exposure and HLA in healthy donors. In the PCR, 60 Vbeta and 13 Jbeta primers were used. Using immunoSEQ multiplex PCR, the repertoire was profiled, and TCRdb retains in-frame clones only, with some absent. The sample consists of 150,000 to 200,000 clones, around 76% of them appearing once. The sample was PBMCs. All receptors come from a man aged 40-55 years in good health and CMV-seropositive.

The CDR3 loop reads CASSSPGGPLHF. The CDR3 nucleotides read TGTGCCAGCAGCTCCCCCGGCGGGCCCCTCCACTTT. The V call is TRBV11-1, the J call TRBJ1-6; the D is unclear. CDR3 size: 12 residues. The germline gives CDR1 SGHAT, CDR2 FQDESV (reference sequence). V lost 4 bases and J 13 bases, leaving 11 bases between the germline ends.

This clone has just a few counts. This chain uses TRBV14 with TRBJ2-3, with TRBD1 matching over 10 bases. The CDR3 sequence is 22 residues long. Germline values: CDR1 SGHDN, CDR2 FVKESK. The J segment lost 4 bases and the V segment lost 4 bases, leaving 26 bases of the junction unmatched. The CDR3 protein is CASSRHPRGTGVRFIASDTQYF. Here the CDR3 DNA reads TGTGCCAGCAGCCGCCACCCCCGGGGGACAGGGGTACGTTTCATTGCTTCAGATACGCAGTATTTT.

The J gene is TRBJ2-7, the V gene TRBV7-9; D gene unclear. Germline V gene sequence: CDR1 SEHNR, CDR2 FQNEAQ (reference sequence). This CDR3 is built from 13 residues. Trimming took 0 bases from V and 0 from J, leaving 3 bases between them. The CDR3 DNA sequence: TGTGCCAGCAGCTTAGCCAGCTCCTACGAGCAGTACTTC. Encoded protein: CASSLASSYEQYF.

This rearrangement joins TRBV7-2 to TRBJ2-2, with D possibly being TRBD1 (5 bases). The CDR3 is 16 amino acids. Looked up from germline, CDR1 is SGHTA and CDR2 is FQGNSA. Trimming removed 4 bases at V and 5 bases at J, with 17 bases between. The DNA of the CDR3 is TGTGCCAGCAGCTATGAGACAGTTCGGGTGACCGGGGAGCTGTTTTTT. Translating gives CASSYETVRVTGELFF. Full variable domain (outside the CDR3, taken from reference TRBV7-2 and TRBJ2-2): GAGVSQSPSNKVTEKGKDVELRCDPISGHTALYWYRQSLGQGLEFLIYFQGNSAPDKSGLPSDRFSAERTGGSVSTLTIQRTQQEDSAVYLCASSYETVRVTGELFFGEGSRLTVL.

Only a few counts were recorded for this clone. The chain is built from TRBV13 and TRBJ1-2; D perhaps matches TRBD1 (5 bases). The V gene lost 0 bases and the J gene lost 7 bases, with 15 bases spanning the gap. The length of the CDR3 is 15 residues. CDR1 is PRHDT, CDR2 FYEKMQ, per germline (reference sequence). CDR3 nucleotide sequence: TGTGCCAGCAGCTTAGGCCTCAGGGATTTGTGTGGCTACACCTTC. Its translation: CASSLGLRDLCGYTF.

The chain is built from TRBV11-2 and TRBJ2-5; 7 nucleotides align to TRBD1. V dropped 1 base and J dropped 1; count of bases not matched to a gene: 6. Germline assignment: CDR1 SGHAT and CDR2 FQNNGV. This CDR3 is 16 amino acids long. CDR3 protein: CASSLGAGGSQETQYF. The CDR3 bases are TGTGCCAGCAGCTTAGGGGCAGGGGGAAGCCAAGAGACCCAGTACTTC.

This clone was found once. V and J are TRBV13 and TRBJ2-5; 12 nucleotides agree with TRBD2. The CDR3 runs to 18 residues. Germline CDR1 reads PRHDT; CDR2 reads FYEKMQ (reference sequence). The V segment lost 5 bases and the J segment 4 bases; nucleotides outside the gene matches: 14. CDR3 sequence: CASSDRTSGVHGGETQYF. In nucleotides, the CDR3 is TGTGCCAGCAGCGACCGGACTAGCGGGGTCCACGGTGGAGAGACCCAGTACTTC.

This chain uses TRBV6-5 with TRBJ2-5; D may be TRBD1 (6 bases). The J call may be wrong; the DNA end is better matched by TRBJ2-7. The germline CDR1 and CDR2 sequences are MNHEY and SVGAGI. This CDR3 is built from 11 residues. Here the CDR3 DNA reads TGTGCCAGCAGTGACAGGAACGAGCAGTACTTC. It yields the protein CASSDRNEQYF.

Details on this clone: Other DNA sequences within the sample encode an identical CDR3. J is TRBJ1-3 and V is TRBV7-9; 7 bases line up with TRBD1. The CDR3 contains 14 residues. J was trimmed by 3 bases and V by 5 bases; bases with no gene match: 4. Germline assignment: CDR1 SEHNR and CDR2 FQNEAQ (reference sequence). CDR3 in amino acids: CASSLRTGGNTIYF. The CDR3 nucleotides read TGTGCCAGCAGCCTTAGGACAGGTGGAAACACCATATATTTT.

This clone has just a few counts. The chain employs TRBV6-5 and TRBJ1-4; no definite D call. Looked up from germline, CDR1 is MNHEY and CDR2 is SVGAGI. With 0 bases removed from V and 8 bases from J, the gap between germline ends came to 10 bases. This CDR3 has 14 residues. This CDR3 reads CASSYSYSREKLFF. CDR3 DNA sequence: TGTGCCAGCAGTTACTCGTATTCCAGGGAAAAACTGTTTTTT.

Regarding this clone: One end of the junction does not line up with germline, which may come from a read error. This same CDR3 is encoded by further DNA sequences in the sample. V and J are TRBV7-8 and TRBJ2-5; D unresolved. This CDR3 is 14 amino acids long. Germline CDR1 reads SGHVS; CDR2 reads FQNEAQ. CDR3 DNA sequence: TGTGCCAGCAGTTTAGTACAGAGCCAAGAGACCCAGTACTTC. This gives the protein CASSLVQSQETQYF.

This clone was detected a few times. The chain joins TRBV10-3 to TRBJ2-3; the D gene is possibly TRBD2 (5 bases). Germline lookup yields CDR1 ENHRY and CDR2 SYGVKD. Trimming stripped 10 bases from V and 2 bases from J, with 13 bases between. This CDR3 contains 13 residues. CDR3 loop: CATLSGSTDTQYF. The CDR3, as DNA: TGTGCCACCCTCTCGGGATCCACAGATACGCAGTATTTT.

This chain joins TRBV27 and TRBJ1-5; 9 nucleotides agree with TRBD1. The CDR3 totals 16 residues. CDR1 is MNHEY and CDR2 is SMNVEV in the germline V gene (reference sequence). V lost 5 bases to trimming and J lost 4 bases; unmatched junction nucleotides: 9. The CDR3 DNA is TGTGCCAGCAGTGCCCTGGGACAGGGACTAAATCAGCCCCAGCATTTT. Translation gives CASSALGQGLNQPQHF.

This clone appeared a few times. The chain recombines TRBV7-2 with TRBJ1-5; TRBD1 agrees at 8 bases. CDR3 size: 16 residues. Trimming cost V 0 bases and J 9 bases; bases outside gene matches: 10. The V gene's germline CDR1 is SGHTA and CDR2 FQGNSA. The CDR3 region is CASSLASGQGERPQHF. The CDR3 DNA follows: TGTGCCAGCAGCTTAGCGAGTGGACAGGGAGAACGGCCCCAGCATTTT.

The table lists this clone with a few counts. The chain couples TRBV6-6 to TRBJ1-6, with D maybe TRBD1 (5 bases). CDR1 MNHNY and CDR2 SVGAGI come from the germline V gene (reference sequence). V was trimmed by 2 bases and J by 6 bases, leaving 14 bases between them. The CDR3 totals 16 residues. The CDR3 sequence: CASSYDRPRFNSPLHF. In DNA, the CDR3 is TGTGCCAGCAGTTACGACAGACCGAGATTTAATTCACCCCTCCACTTT.

V is TRBV29-1 and J is TRBJ1-1, with TRBD1 as a possible D gene (5 bases). V was shortened by 6 bases and J by 1 base, with 9 bases between the two germline ends. Germline values: CDR1 SQVTM, CDR2 ANQGSEA. CDR3 length equals 12 residues. The CDR3 sequence is CSVGHANTEAFF. The DNA of the CDR3 is TGCAGCGTAGGACACGCGAACACTGAAGCTTTCTTT.

This sequence joins TRBV15 and TRBJ1-1, with TRBD1 as a possible D gene (5 bases). This CDR3 comprises 14 residues. Germline-derived CDR1 and CDR2 are LNHNV and YYDKDF (reference sequence). Trimming shortened V by 4 bases and J by 4 bases, and 13 bases separated the two germline ends. In DNA form, the CDR3 reads TGTGCCACCAGCAATCAGGGAAGTGGCACTGAAGCTTTCTTT. Encoded protein: CATSNQGSGTEAFF.

The rearrangement links TRBV13 to TRBJ2-2; 11 bases match TRBD1. This CDR3 region has 17 residues. After removal of 5 bases from V and 6 bases from J, the junction contained 11 bases not matched to a gene. In germline, CDR1 is PRHDT, CDR2 FYEKMQ (reference sequence). The CDR3 nucleotides read TGTGCCAGCAGCCACAAAAACCCGGGACAGGGGGCCGGGGAGCTGTTTTTT. Amino acids: CASSHKNPGQGAGELFF.

The chain employs TRBV4-3 and TRBJ2-5; 8 bases are shared with TRBD2. Germline CDR1 and CDR2: LGHNA and YSLEER. This CDR3 contains 15 residues. Losses at the gene ends were 4 bases for V and 4 bases for J; bases not matched to a gene: 8. The CDR3 region has the DNA TGCGCCAGCAGCCGAGGCGGGGGGCGCGGAGAGACCCAGTACTTC. It is translated as CASSRGGGRGETQYF.